Listed below are T cell receptor beta chains from one sample, sequenced in a study of blood T cell repertoires in COVID-19. The repertoire was sequenced with immunoSEQ multiplex PCR; TCRdb's copy has only in-frame clones and lacks some. The sample includes about 200,000 clones, approximately 80% of them seen just once. The sequenced material came from peripheral blood. These receptor sequences come from a human donor in a cohort sampled during active COVID-19. The CDR3 runs from the conserved cysteine through the conserved F or W. D genes are given only for firm matches. Some rows have no size entry. The others give once, few or many, or a class for an expanded clone.

TRBV19,.,.,TRBJ2-5,TGTGCCAGTAGTATCTTAAGGGGGGAGACCCAGTACTTC,CASSILRGETQYF
TRBV29-1,.,TRBD2,TRBJ2-2,TGCAGCGCCAGACTAGCGGGAGAGCCTTCGGGCACCGGGGAGCTGTTTTTT,CSARLAGEPSGTGELFF
TRBV11-2,.,TRBD1,TRBJ2-1,TGTGCCAGCAGTGACTACGACAGGGGTGACAATGAGCAGTTCTTC,CASSDYDRGDNEQFF
TRBV15,.,TRBD1,TRBJ2-3,TGTGCCACCAGCAGGGACAGGGCCTACACAGATACGCAGTATTTT,CATSRDRAYTDTQYF
TRBV9,.,TRBD2,TRBJ2-1,TGTGCCAGCAGCTCGGTGATAGCGGGAGAGAGAGCCTACAATGAGCAGTTCTTC,CASSSVIAGERAYNEQFF
TRBV28,.,TRBD1,TRBJ2-3,TGTGCCAGCAGTTCGGGACAGTCAATCACAGATACGCAGTATTTT,CASSSGQSITDTQYF
TRBV2,.,.,TRBJ2-1,TGTGCCAGCAGTGTAGAGGCAGTTTACAATGAGCAGTTCTTC,CASSVEAVYNEQFF
TRBV18,.,.,TRBJ2-7,TGTGCCAGCTCACCATATACGGGGAACTTAAACCACGAGCAGTACTTC,CASSPYTGNLNHEQYF
TRBV28,.,TRBD2,TRBJ2-7,TGTGCCAGCAGAGCTAGCGGGAGGGAATCCCTCCGAAGAGTCTACGAGCAGTACTTC,CASRASGRESLRRVYEQYF
TRBV7-2,.,TRBD2,TRBJ2-1,TGTGCCAGCAGCTTAGAGGGACTAGCGCCAGAGCAGTTCTTC,CASSLEGLAPEQFF
TRBV19,.,.,TRBJ2-7,TGTGCCAGTAGTATAATGGACGGGGAGTCCTACGAGCAGTACTTC,CASSIMDGESYEQYF
TRBV2,.,.,TRBJ2-7,TGTGCCAGCAGTGATCCCGTTCCCTACGAGCAGTACTTC,CASSDPVPYEQYF
TRBV18,.,.,TRBJ2-3,TGTGCCAGCTCACCCAGCGGGTTGGGCACAGATACGCAGTATTTT,CASSPSGLGTDTQYF
TRBV10-3,few,TRBD2,TRBJ2-1,TGTGCCATCAGCCCGGGACTAGCGGGTGTCCATGAGCAGTTCTTC,CAISPGLAGVHEQFF
TRBV9,.,.,TRBJ2-1,TGTGCCAGCAGCGTAAGGGGCGGCCTTGAGGATGAGCAGTTCTTC,CASSVRGGLEDEQFF
TRBV5-1,many,.,TRBJ2-1,TGCGCCAGCAGCTTACAGTACAATGAGCAGTTCTTC,CASSLQYNEQFF
TRBV18,.,TRBD1,TRBJ1-1,TGTGCCAGCTCAGACCAGACAGGGATGAACACTGAAGCTTTCTTT,CASSDQTGMNTEAFF
TRBV2,few,.,TRBJ1-1,TGTGCCAGCAGAACGACGGGAGTAGGGCGTCTTGAAGCTTTCTTT,CASRTTGVGRLEAFF
TRBV5-8,.,.,TRBJ2-5,TGTGCCAGCAGCTTGGTCGGGAGCGGACCATTTGAGACCCAGTACTTC,CASSLVGSGPFETQYF
TRBV21-1,.,.,TRBJ1-1,TGTGCCAGCAGCAAAGCTAGCATGAACACTGAAGCTTTCTTT,CASSKASMNTEAFF
TRBV29-1,.,.,TRBJ2-7,TGCAGCGTTGAAGGACTTGCGGGGGAGCAGTACTTC,CSVEGLAGEQYF
TRBV2,.,TRBD2,TRBJ2-2,TGTGCCAGCAACCGGGGAGGGAGCTCCACCGGGGAGCTGTTTTTT,CASNRGGSSTGELFF
TRBV29-1,.,.,TRBJ2-7,TGCAGCATATCGACAGGTTACGAGCAGTACTTC,CSISTGYEQYF
TRBV7-9,.,.,TRBJ2-1,TGTGCCAGCAGCTTAACCCAGGCTCACAGTGAGCAGTTCTTC,CASSLTQAHSEQFF
TRBV11-2,once,TRBD2,TRBJ2-1,TGTGCCAGCAGCCTAATGCCTAGCGGGGTGAAGGGTGAGCAGTTCTTC,CASSLMPSGVKGEQFF
TRBV27,.,.,TRBJ2-7,TGTGCCAGCAGTTTATCGCTGGGGAGCTCCTACGAGCAGTACTTC,CASSLSLGSSYEQYF
TRBV19,.,TRBD2,TRBJ2-3,TGTGCCAGTGGACTAGCAGGCACAGATACGCAGTATTTT,CASGLAGTDTQYF
TRBV28,.,TRBD1,TRBJ2-3,TGTGCCAGCAGTCGACGGACAGGGACGAGCACAGATACGCAGTATTTT,CASSRRTGTSTDTQYF
TRBV18,.,.,TRBJ1-1,TGTGCCAGCTCACCAGACGGCCAGGGGGAAGCTTTCTTT,CASSPDGQGEAFF